Below, 14 T cell receptor beta chains from the same sample are listed, as sequenced in a study of human T cells and chemical hapten exposure. TCRdb called the RACE reads again in MiXCR, with one record for every CDR3 protein. Of 85,000 to 100,000 distinct CDR3 sequences in the sample, roughly 12% were seen once. Regarding time point: patch test 1, 2 weeks after DPC sensitization. Treatment reported: therapeutic diphenylcyclopropenone sensitization with weekly scalp DPC. This specimen consisted of whole blood, obtained in connection with sensitization to the hapten diphenylcyclopropenone (DPC). These receptor sequences come from a woman aged 40 to 55 with alopecia areata. Some clones in this sample may be carry-over from other donors' samples.

The sample holds a few counts of this clonotype. The chain employs TRBV29-1 and TRBJ2-6; TRBD1 agrees at 9 bases. The CDR3 loop spans 15 amino acids. CDR1 and CDR2 from the germline V gene are SQVTM and ANQGSEA. With V trimmed by 5 bases and J by 2 bases, 4 bases remained unmatched. The CDR3 protein is CSVSTGGAGANVLTF. The DNA for the CDR3 is TGCAGCGTTTCTACAGGGGGCGCTGGGGCCAACGTCCTGACTTTC. Looking up the rest from reference TRBV29-1 and TRBJ2-6 gives the full variable domain: SAVISQKPSRDICQRGTSLTIQCQVDSQVTMMFWYRQQPGQSLTLIATANQGSEATYESGFVIDKFPISRPNLTFSTLTVSNMSPEDSSIYLCSVSTGGAGANVLTFGAGSRLTVL.

This clonotype was seen a handful of times. This chain links TRBV29-1 with TRBJ1-5, with TRBD1 identical over 7 bases. CDR1 SQVTM and CDR2 ANQGSEA come from the germline V gene. With 4 bases clipped from V and 4 bases from J, the junction kept 7 bases outside the gene matches. The CDR3 covers 14 residues. DNA of the CDR3: TGCAGCGTTGTACTGGGGGACAGTAATCAGCCCCAGCATTTT. It yields the protein CSVVLGDSNQPQHF.

The sample holds many counts of this clonotype. V and J are TRBV18 and TRBJ1-3; TRBD1 aligns across 7 bases. Germline CDR1 is KGHSH and CDR2 is LQKENI. The V gene end was trimmed by 6 bases and the J gene end by 0 bases; junction bases not matched to a gene: 11. CDR3 size: 17 residues. The CDR3 loop is CASSPIGTELSGNTIYF. Here the CDR3 DNA reads TGTGCCAGCTCGCCTATCGGGACAGAACTCTCTGGAAACACCATATATTTT.

V usage is TRBV27 and J usage is TRBJ2-1, with D perhaps matching TRBD2 (5 bases). Per the germline V gene, CDR1 is MNHEY and CDR2 is SMNVEV (reference sequence). The CDR3 sequence is 14 residues long. The germline V and J ends were trimmed by 4 bases and 5 bases, with 12 bases remaining between them. This CDR3 is CASSSGQRNNEQFF. Written as DNA, the CDR3 is TGTGCCAGCAGTTCAGGTCAGCGGAACAATGAGCAGTTCTTC.

This clonotype has a count of ten or more. This chain connects TRBV27 to TRBJ2-5; 10 positions agree with TRBD1. Germline CDR1 reads MNHEY; CDR2 reads SMNVEV (reference sequence). The CDR3 consists of 14 residues. V dropped 5 bases and J dropped 5; count of bases not matched to a gene: 5. The CDR3 nucleotides are TGTGCCAGCAGTCCTACGACAGGGGGCGAGACCCAGTACTTC. Amino acid sequence: CASSPTTGGETQYF.

The chain carries TRBV12-3 or TRBV12-4 and TRBJ2-3; D possibly corresponds to TRBD1 (5 bases). The V gene lost 5 bases and the J gene lost 5 bases, with 20 bases spanning the gap. This CDR3 is 16 amino acids long. CDR3: CASSPAGPPGVDTQYF. CDR3 in DNA: TGTGCCAGCAGTCCGGCAGGGCCCCCCGGCGTAGATACGCAGTATTTT.

The rearrangement joins TRBV5-1 to TRBJ2-1, with a tentative D call TRBD2 (6 bases). The CDR3 is 16 residues long. The V end lost 0 bases, the J end lost 0 bases, and 10 bases lay between the germline ends. Germline loops: CDR1 SGHRS, CDR2 YFSETQ. The CDR3 sequence: CASSLGSGRSYNEQFF. The CDR3 nucleotides read TGCGCCAGCAGCTTGGGTAGCGGACGCTCCTACAATGAGCAGTTCTTC.

This clonotype was picked up a small number of times. The rearrangement joins TRBV6-2 or TRBV6-3 to TRBJ2-2, with D maybe TRBD1 (6 bases). Germline V gives CDR1 MNHEY, CDR2 SVGEGT. The length of the CDR3 is 14 residues. Trimming removed 5 bases at V and 2 bases at J, with 9 bases between. The CDR3 nucleotides read TGTGCCAGCAGTGGACAGTTTAACACCGGGGAGCTGTTTTTT. Translation gives CASSGQFNTGELFF.

V usage is TRBV20-1 and J usage is TRBJ2-1; possibly TRBD1 for D (5 bases). The germline gives CDR1 DFQATT, CDR2 SNEGSKA (reference sequence). V was cut by 3 bases and J by 3 bases, with 12 bases left in between. This CDR3 region has 14 residues. CDR3 region: CSASWGRDYNEQFF. CDR3 bases: TGCAGTGCTAGTTGGGGCAGGGACTACAATGAGCAGTTCTTC.

This clonotype was seen repeatedly, ten times or more. This chain connects TRBV5-4 to TRBJ2-7; 7 bases match TRBD1. The germline gives CDR1 SGHNT, CDR2 YYREEE (reference sequence). This CDR3 is built from 14 residues. J lost 2 bases, V lost 3 bases, and 5 bases had no gene match. The CDR3 nucleotides read TGTGCCAGCAGCTGGACAGGCCAACCCTACGAGCAGTACTTC. It yields the protein CASSWTGQPYEQYF.

V is TRBV2 and J is TRBJ1-1; no clear D gene. Germline CDR1 is SNHLY and CDR2 is FYNNEI. CDR3 length: 12 residues. The ends were cut back, 4 bases at V and 7 bases at J, with 10 bases in the middle. The CDR3: CASSVRGSEAFF. DNA for the CDR3: TGTGCCAGCAGTGTACGAGGAAGTGAAGCTTTCTTT.

This clonotype has a handful of counts. The chain employs TRBV9 and TRBJ1-1; 8 nucleotides align to TRBD1. The CDR3 covers 15 residues. Germline V gene sequence: CDR1 SGDLS, CDR2 YYNGEE. Trimming took 3 bases from V and 1 from J; bases not matched to a gene: 5. In DNA form, the CDR3 reads TGTGCCAGCAGCGCCACAGGGACAGGGAACACTGAAGCTTTCTTT. Amino acid sequence: CASSATGTGNTEAFF.

In its sample, this clonotype was seen a few times. CDR3 protein: CASSFGLQTITYEQYF. The CDR3 DNA reads as TGTGCCAGCAGCTTCGGACTCCAAACCATCACCTACGAGCAGTACTTC. The chain employs TRBV7-9 and TRBJ2-7, with D possibly matching TRBD2 (5 bases). The V end was cut by 3 bases, the J end by 2 bases, with 17 bases between. This CDR3 spans 16 amino acids. Germline lookup yields CDR1 SEHNR and CDR2 FQNEAQ (reference sequence). The whole variable domain, remainder taken from reference TRBV7-9 and TRBJ2-7, is DTGVSQNPRHKITKRGQNVTFRCDPISEHNRLYWYRQTLGQGPEFLTYFQNEAQLEKSRLLSDRFSAERPKGSFSTLEIQRTEQGDSAMYLCASSFGLQTITYEQYFGPGTRLTVT.

This clonotype has ten or more counts. The chain is built from TRBV27 and TRBJ1-1; tentative D call: TRBD1 (5 bases). This CDR3 has 14 residues. Germline CDR1 reads MNHEY; CDR2 reads SMNVEV (reference sequence). Trimming left V 0 bases short and J 6 bases short, with 11 bases between. The CDR3 spells CASSLSMGVAEAFF. CDR3 in DNA: TGTGCCAGCAGTTTATCGATGGGGGTGGCTGAAGCTTTCTTT.